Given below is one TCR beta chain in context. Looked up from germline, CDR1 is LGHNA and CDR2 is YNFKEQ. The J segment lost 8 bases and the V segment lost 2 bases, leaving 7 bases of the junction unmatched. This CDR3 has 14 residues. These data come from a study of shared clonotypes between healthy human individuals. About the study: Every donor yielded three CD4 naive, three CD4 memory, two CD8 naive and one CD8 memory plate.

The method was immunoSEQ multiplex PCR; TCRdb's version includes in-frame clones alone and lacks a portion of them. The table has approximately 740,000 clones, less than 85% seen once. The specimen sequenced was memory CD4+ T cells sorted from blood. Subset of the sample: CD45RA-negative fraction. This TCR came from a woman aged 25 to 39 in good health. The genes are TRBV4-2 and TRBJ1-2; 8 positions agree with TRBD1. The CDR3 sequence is CASSQMDRAGGYTF. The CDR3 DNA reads TGTGCCAGCAGCCAAATGGACAGGGCCGGGGGCTACACCTTC.